Below are 14 T cell receptor beta chains sequenced from a single sample in a study of cytomegalovirus exposure and HLA in healthy donors. The PCR made use of 60 Vbeta and 13 Jbeta primers. This table comes from immunoSEQ multiplex PCR, and its TCRdb copy is limited to in-frame clones, with some not included. The data show 95,000 to 120,000 clones, approximately 83% seen once. The material sequenced was PBMCs. The source is a woman aged 18-29 years in good health and CMV-seronegative.

This chain links TRBV7-2 with TRBJ2-5, with TRBD2 matching over 8 bases. The CDR3 has 15 residues. The V gene's germline CDR1 is SGHTA and CDR2 FQGNSA. V was pared by 0 bases and J by 4 bases, with 4 bases of the junction left unmatched. CDR3 nucleotide sequence: TGTGCCAGCAGCTTAGCGCGGGCGGGAGGAGAGACCCAGTACTTC. Translating gives CASSLARAGGETQYF.

The chain joins TRBV14 to TRBJ2-7, with TRBD1 identical over 7 bases. The trim removed 1 base at V and 4 bases at J, leaving 4 bases unmatched. CDR1 is SGHDN and CDR2 is FVKESK in the germline V gene. The CDR3 runs 14 residues. The CDR3, as DNA: TGTGCCAGCAGCCAAGGGACAGGTTGGTACGAGCAGTACTTC. Translated, it gives CASSQGTGWYEQYF.

The rearrangement links TRBV7-2 to TRBJ2-5; perhaps TRBD2 as D (5 bases). The CDR3 has 16 amino acids. Germline CDR1 and CDR2: SGHTA and FQGNSA. V was clipped by 3 bases and J by 5 bases, with 19 bases between them. DNA of the CDR3: TGTGCCAGCAGCTTTCGGCACATTTTGTCGGGGGAGACCCAGTACTTC. Translating it yields CASSFRHILSGETQYF.

This chain links TRBV6-5 with TRBJ2-7; D possibly corresponds to TRBD2 (6 bases). Germline-derived CDR1 and CDR2 are MNHEY and SVGAGI. CDR3 size: 15 residues. The germline V and J ends were trimmed by 2 bases and 0 bases, with 11 bases remaining between them. Here the CDR3 DNA reads TGTGCCAGCAGTTACGAAGGCGGGGTCTCCTACGAGCAGTACTTC. The encoded protein is CASSYEGGVSYEQYF.

The sample holds one count of this clone. V and J are TRBV6-6 and TRBJ2-7, with a possible D match to TRBD1 (6 bases). CDR1 and CDR2 (germline): MNHNY, SVGAGI (reference sequence). V lost 6 bases and J lost 4, with 10 bases in between. This CDR3 is built from 12 residues. The CDR3 DNA reads as TGTGCCAGCAGCCACAGGGAATACGAGCAGTACTTC. Translating gives CASSHREYEQYF.

This clone has a handful of counts. The rearrangement links TRBV2 to TRBJ1-1; 7 nucleotides agree with TRBD1. J gave up 1 base and V 8 bases, and 7 bases lay outside the gene matches. Germline-derived CDR1 and CDR2 are SNHLY and FYNNEI. CDR3 length: 14 amino acids. This chain's CDR3 is CASRGRDRNTEAFF. DNA for the CDR3: TGTGCCAGCCGGGGACGGGACAGGAACACTGAAGCTTTCTTT.

The chain has TRBV28 and TRBJ1-4; 7 bases align to TRBD1. V gave up 3 bases and J gave up 4 bases; unmatched junction bases: 14. The V gene's germline CDR1 is MDHEN and CDR2 SYDVKM. This CDR3 is 18 amino acids long. The CDR3 DNA is TGTGCCAGCAGTTTTCGCGCCGGATGGACAGGAAATAATGAAAAACTGTTTTTT. It specifies CASSFRAGWTGNNEKLFF.

The J gene is TRBJ1-1, the V gene TRBV6-5; no clear D gene. Trimming took off 7 bases at V and 2 bases at J, with 8 bases between the two ends. CDR3 length: 12 amino acids. The germline CDR1 and CDR2 sequences are MNHEY and SVGAGI. For the CDR3, the DNA is TGTGCCAGCAAGAGGCCAAACACTGAAGCTTTCTTT. Translation: CASKRPNTEAFF.

The chain combines TRBV4-2 with TRBJ1-2, with TRBD1 matching over 10 bases. V shed 0 bases, J shed 4 bases, and the junction held 8 bases outside the gene matches. This CDR3 contains 17 residues. The V gene's germline CDR1 is LGHNA and CDR2 YNFKEQ. In nucleotides, the CDR3 is TGTGCCAGCAGCCAAGAGGGCCCGGGACAGGGGACCTATGGCTACACCTTC. Amino acids: CASSQEGPGQGTYGYTF.

This sequence joins TRBV14 and TRBJ1-3; 8 bases are a match to TRBD1. V was pared by 4 bases and J by 0 bases, with 2 bases of the junction left unmatched. CDR3 length equals 15 residues. Per germline, CDR1 SGHDN and CDR2 FVKESK. The chain's CDR3 is CASSRDRSSGNTIYF. The CDR3 DNA sequence: TGTGCCAGCAGCCGGGACAGGAGCTCTGGAAACACCATATATTTT.

This clone was picked up one time. This chain uses TRBV7-8 with TRBJ2-1; 10 bases agree with TRBD2. The CDR3 is made up of 16 amino acids. V dropped 1 base and J dropped 12; count of bases not matched to a gene: 12. Germline assignment: CDR1 SGHVS and CDR2 FQNEAQ. In nucleotides, the CDR3 is TGTGCCAGCAGCTTAGGGGTCGTAGCGGGGGGTTTCGGGCAGTTCTTC. Its translation: CASSLGVVAGGFGQFF. The whole variable domain, remainder taken from reference TRBV7-8 and TRBJ2-1, is GAGVSQSPRYKVAKRGQDVALRCDPISGHVSLFWYQQALGQGPEFLTYFQNEAQLDKSGLPSDRFFAERPEGSVSTLKIQRTQQEDSAVYLCASSLGVVAGGFGQFFGPGTRLTVL.

The chain employs TRBV5-6 and TRBJ1-2, with TRBD1 matching over 7 bases. J lost 5 bases, V lost 4 bases, and 8 bases had no gene match. This CDR3 spans 14 amino acids. Germline assignment: CDR1 SGHDT and CDR2 YYEEEE. The CDR3 region is CASSPGTALYGYTF. The DNA of the CDR3 is TGTGCCAGCAGCCCCGGGACAGCTCTTTATGGCTACACCTTC.

V is TRBV2 and J is TRBJ1-1; D is unresolved. Germline V lookup: CDR1 SNHLY, CDR2 FYNNEI. With 7 bases removed from V and 8 bases from J, the gap between germline ends came to 14 bases. This CDR3 is 12 amino acids long. The CDR3 sequence is CASTEGGREAFF. The CDR3 nucleotides read TGTGCCAGCACCGAGGGTGGCAGAGAAGCTTTCTTT.

The gene calls are TRBV6-4 and TRBJ1-5; D gene uncertain. This CDR3 is 15 amino acids long. CDR1 is MRHNA, CDR2 SNTAGT, per germline. The V and J ends lost 4 bases and 0 bases respectively, with 10 bases between them. The CDR3 sequence is CASSAGGSSNQPQHF. CDR3 in DNA: TGTGCCAGCAGTGCGGGTGGGTCTAGCAATCAGCCCCAGCATTTT.